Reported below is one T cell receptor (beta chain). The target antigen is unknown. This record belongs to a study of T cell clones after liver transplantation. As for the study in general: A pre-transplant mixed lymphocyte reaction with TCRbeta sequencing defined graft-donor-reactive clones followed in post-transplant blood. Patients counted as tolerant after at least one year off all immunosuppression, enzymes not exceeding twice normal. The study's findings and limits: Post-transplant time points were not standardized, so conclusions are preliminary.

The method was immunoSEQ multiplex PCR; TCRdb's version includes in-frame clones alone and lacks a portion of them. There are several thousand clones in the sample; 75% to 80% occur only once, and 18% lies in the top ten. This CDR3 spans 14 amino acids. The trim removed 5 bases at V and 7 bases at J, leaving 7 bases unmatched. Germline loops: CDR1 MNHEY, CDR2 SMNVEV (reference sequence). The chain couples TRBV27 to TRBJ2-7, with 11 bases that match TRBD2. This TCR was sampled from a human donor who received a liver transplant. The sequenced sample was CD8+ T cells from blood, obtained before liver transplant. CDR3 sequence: CASSLGLAAREQYF. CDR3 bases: TGTGCCAGCAGTCTGGGACTAGCGGCGAGGGAGCAGTACTTC.